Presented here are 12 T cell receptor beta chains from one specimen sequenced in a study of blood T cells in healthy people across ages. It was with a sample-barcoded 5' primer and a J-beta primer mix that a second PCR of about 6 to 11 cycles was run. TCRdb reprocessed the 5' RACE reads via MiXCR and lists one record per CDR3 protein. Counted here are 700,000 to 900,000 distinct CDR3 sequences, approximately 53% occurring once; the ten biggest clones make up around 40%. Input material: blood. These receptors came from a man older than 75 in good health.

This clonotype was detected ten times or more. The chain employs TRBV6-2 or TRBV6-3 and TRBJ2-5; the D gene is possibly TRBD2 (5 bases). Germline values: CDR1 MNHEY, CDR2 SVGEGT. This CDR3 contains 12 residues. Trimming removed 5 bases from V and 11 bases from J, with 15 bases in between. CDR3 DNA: TGTGCCAGCAGTCCCCAGCGGTTTGAGCAGTACTTC. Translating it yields CASSPQRFEQYF.

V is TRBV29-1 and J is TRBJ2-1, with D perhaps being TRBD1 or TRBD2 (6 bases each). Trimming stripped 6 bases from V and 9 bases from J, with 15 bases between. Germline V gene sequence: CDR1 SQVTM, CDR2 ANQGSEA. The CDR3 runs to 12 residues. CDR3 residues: CSVNKPGAEQFF. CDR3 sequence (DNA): TGCAGCGTGAATAAACCGGGGGCTGAGCAGTTCTTC.

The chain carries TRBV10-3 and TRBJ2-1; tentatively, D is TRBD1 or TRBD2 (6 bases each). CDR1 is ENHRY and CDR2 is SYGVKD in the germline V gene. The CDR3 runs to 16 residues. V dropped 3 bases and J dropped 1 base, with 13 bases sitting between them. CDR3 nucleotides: TGTGCCATCAGTGAAGGGGGGAGAGGGTCCTACAATGAGCAGTTCTTC. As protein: CAISEGGRGSYNEQFF.

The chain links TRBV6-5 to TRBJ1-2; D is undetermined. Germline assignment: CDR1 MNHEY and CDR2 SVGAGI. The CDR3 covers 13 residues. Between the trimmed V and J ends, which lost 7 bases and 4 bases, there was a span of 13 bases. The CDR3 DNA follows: TGTGCCAGCACCTCACACGATACCTATGGCTACACCTTC. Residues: CASTSHDTYGYTF.

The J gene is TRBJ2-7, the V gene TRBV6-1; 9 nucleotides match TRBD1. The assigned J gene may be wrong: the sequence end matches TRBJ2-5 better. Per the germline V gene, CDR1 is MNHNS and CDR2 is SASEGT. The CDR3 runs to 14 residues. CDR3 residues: CASSPTGGWETQYF. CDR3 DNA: TGTGCCAGCAGTCCTACAGGGGGCTGGGAGACCCAGTACTTC.

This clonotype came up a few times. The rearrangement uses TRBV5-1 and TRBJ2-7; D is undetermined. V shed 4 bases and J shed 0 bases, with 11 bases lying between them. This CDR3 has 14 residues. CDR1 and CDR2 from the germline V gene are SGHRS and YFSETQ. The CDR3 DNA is TGCGCCAGCAGCCCAGGCGAGAGCTCCTACGAGCAGTACTTC. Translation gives CASSPGESSYEQYF.

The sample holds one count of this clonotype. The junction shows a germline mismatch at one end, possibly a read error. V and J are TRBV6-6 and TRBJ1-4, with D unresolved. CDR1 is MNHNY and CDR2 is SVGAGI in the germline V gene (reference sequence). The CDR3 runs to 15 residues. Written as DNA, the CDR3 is TGTACCAGCAGTTCCCACAGCCCGGGTGCGGAAAAACTGTTTTTT. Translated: CTSSSHSPGAEKLFF.

The CDR3 sequence is CASSEVCGRASEQYF. DNA for the CDR3: TGTGCCAGCAGTGAAGTGTGCGGGAGGGCCAGCGAGCAGTACTTC. The chain carries TRBV25-1 and TRBJ2-4, with 9 bases aligning to TRBD2. The DNA end is more similar to TRBJ2-7, so the J call may be wrong. In germline, CDR1 is MGHDK, CDR2 SYGVNS. CDR3 length: 15 amino acids.

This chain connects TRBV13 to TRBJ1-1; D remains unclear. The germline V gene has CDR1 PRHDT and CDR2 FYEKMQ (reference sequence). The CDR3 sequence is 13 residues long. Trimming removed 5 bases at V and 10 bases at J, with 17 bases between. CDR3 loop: CASSPRTLWRAFF. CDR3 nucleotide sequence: TGTGCCAGCAGCCCGAGGACCTTGTGGAGAGCTTTCTTT.

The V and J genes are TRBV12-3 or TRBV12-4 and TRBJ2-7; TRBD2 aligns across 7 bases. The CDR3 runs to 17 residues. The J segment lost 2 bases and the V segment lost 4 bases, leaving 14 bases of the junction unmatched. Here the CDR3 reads CASSSKAGGSWTYEQYF. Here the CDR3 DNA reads TGTGCCAGCAGTTCCAAGGCCGGGGGGAGTTGGACCTACGAGCAGTACTTC.

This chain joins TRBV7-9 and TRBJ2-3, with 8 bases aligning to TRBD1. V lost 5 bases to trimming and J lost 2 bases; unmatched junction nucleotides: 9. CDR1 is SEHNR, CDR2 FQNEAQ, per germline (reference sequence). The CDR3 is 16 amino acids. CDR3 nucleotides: TGTGCCAGCAGCCCGACCCGGACAGGGATCACAGATACGCAGTATTTT. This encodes CASSPTRTGITDTQYF.

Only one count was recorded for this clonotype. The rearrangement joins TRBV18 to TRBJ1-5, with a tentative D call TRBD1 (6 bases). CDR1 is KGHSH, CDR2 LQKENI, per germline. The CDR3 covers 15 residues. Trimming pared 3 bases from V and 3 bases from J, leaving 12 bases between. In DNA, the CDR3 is TGTGCCAGCTCACCGGTAGGACAGAACAATCAGCCCCAGCATTTT. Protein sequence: CASSPVGQNNQPQHF. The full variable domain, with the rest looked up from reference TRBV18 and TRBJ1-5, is NAGVMQNPRHLVRRRGQEARLRCSPMKGHSHVYWYRQLPEEGLKFMVYLQKENIIDESGMPKERFSAEFPKEGPSILRIQQVVRGDSAAYFCASSPVGQNNQPQHFGDGTRLSIL.